The 16 T cell receptor beta chains given below trace back to one sample, sequenced in a study of post-analysis software for immune sequencing data. cDNA libraries for TCR beta contained unique molecular identifiers. TCRdb processed the PCR reads anew with MiXCR; each CDR3 protein has one entry. The sample has under 650,000 distinct CDR3 sequences, around 47% seen once. No antigen has been identified for these receptors. General study results and limits: Higher frequency in patients than in controls was seen for about 5 TRBV segments, with TRBV5-6, TRBV5-1 and TRBV20-1 among them.

Sequenced: blood. The receptors shown here come from a girl aged 5-17 years with multiple sclerosis.

This chain uses TRBV20-1 with TRBJ1-1; D is possibly TRBD1 (6 bases). The germline gives CDR1 DFQATT, CDR2 SNEGSKA (reference sequence). Between the trimmed V and J ends, which lost 1 base and 2 bases, there was a span of 8 bases. This CDR3 comprises 13 residues. CDR3 nucleotide sequence: TGCAGTGCTAGAGTACAGGGAAACACTGAAGCTTTCTTT. It specifies CSARVQGNTEAFF.

The gene calls are TRBV6-6 and TRBJ2-1; 10 bases agree with TRBD2. V dropped 0 bases and J dropped 9; count of bases not matched to a gene: 11. CDR1 is MNHNY, CDR2 SVGAGI, per germline (reference sequence). The CDR3 has 17 residues. CDR3 in DNA: TGTGCCAGCAGTTACTCGAGCGCGTCTAGCGGGAGAACTGAGCAGTTCTTC. Protein product: CASSYSSASSGRTEQFF.

Many counts were recorded for this clonotype. The chain couples TRBV5-1 to TRBJ2-5; D unclear. Germline values: CDR1 SGHRS, CDR2 YFSETQ. Trimming cost V 0 bases and J 5 bases, with 11 bases left between them. The CDR3 contains 14 residues. The chain's CDR3 is CASSLEAGWETQYF. The CDR3 bases are TGCGCCAGCAGCTTGGAAGCCGGTTGGGAGACCCAGTACTTC.

The chain joins TRBV20-1 to TRBJ2-1; unclear D gene. The better agreement between TRBJ2-7 and the DNA end casts doubt on the J call. Germline lookup yields CDR1 DFQATT and CDR2 SNEGSKA (reference sequence). The CDR3 is made up of 12 amino acids. CDR3 protein: CSAPKVGYEQYF. The CDR3 coding sequence is TGCAGTGCCCCAAAGGTCGGATACGAGCAGTACTTC.

The rearrangement joins TRBV28 to TRBJ2-3; TRBD2 aligns across 8 bases. The V and J ends lost 10 bases and 4 bases, in that order; junction bases with no gene match: 16. The CDR3 totals 16 residues. Germline assignment: CDR1 MDHEN and CDR2 SYDVKM. The chain's CDR3 is CANNEPAGAGPDTQYF. The CDR3 DNA reads TGTGCCAACAACGAGCCAGCGGGAGCGGGCCCAGATACGCAGTATTTT.

The V gene is TRBV25-1, the J gene TRBJ2-7; perhaps TRBD2 as D (6 bases). Trimming left V 3 bases short and J 7 bases short, with 19 bases between. CDR1 is MGHDK and CDR2 is SYGVNS in the germline V gene. The length of the CDR3 is 15 residues. The CDR3 DNA reads as TGTGCCAGCAGTGATCGGAGGGAACTTGGAGTGGAGCAGTACTTC. It specifies CASSDRRELGVEQYF.

The chain recombines TRBV5-1 with TRBJ2-5; perhaps TRBD1 as D (6 bases). The CDR3 totals 14 residues. The V gene's germline CDR1 is SGHRS and CDR2 YFSETQ. Trimming pared 4 bases from V and 3 bases from J, leaving 13 bases between. CDR3 residues: CASSIRGQEETQYF. The CDR3 nucleotides read TGCGCCAGCAGCATCAGGGGCCAGGAAGAGACCCAGTACTTC. The whole variable domain, remainder taken from reference TRBV5-1 and TRBJ2-5, is KAGVTQTPRYLIKTRGQQVTLSCSPISGHRSVSWYQQTPGQGLQFLFEYFSETQRNKGNFPGRFSGRQFSNSRSEMNVSTLELGDSALYLCASSIRGQEETQYFGPGTRLLVL.

J is TRBJ2-7 and V is TRBV7-9, with 7 nucleotides matching TRBD1. CDR1 and CDR2 (germline): SEHNR, FQNEAQ (reference sequence). Trimming removed 2 bases from V and 3 bases from J; junction bases left unmatched: 7. The CDR3 loop spans 15 amino acids. The chain's CDR3 is CASSLRGGAFYEQYF. The CDR3 nucleotides read TGTGCCAGCAGCTTACGAGGGGGCGCCTTCTACGAGCAGTACTTC.

The chain has TRBV25-1 and TRBJ1-4, with 11 positions matching TRBD1. The CDR3 loop spans 15 amino acids. V lost 3 bases and J lost 7; bases outside the gene matches: 4. In germline, CDR1 is MGHDK, CDR2 SYGVNS. CDR3 DNA: TGTGCCAGCAGTGATAGAGGACAGGGGGCTGAAAAACTGTTTTTT. As protein: CASSDRGQGAEKLFF.

The chain recombines TRBV20-1 with TRBJ2-4, with 8 bases that match TRBD2. CDR1 is DFQATT and CDR2 is SNEGSKA in the germline V gene (reference sequence). The CDR3 consists of 14 residues. V lost 0 bases, J lost 5 bases, and 3 bases stayed unmatched. Written as DNA, the CDR3 is TGCAGTGCTAGAGATCGGGGGGGCGAAAACATTCAGTACTTC. Translated: CSARDRGGENIQYF.

This clonotype was seen more than once but under ten times. The V gene is TRBV29-1, the J gene TRBJ1-2; 10 nucleotides line up with TRBD1. CDR1 is SQVTM, CDR2 ANQGSEA, per germline. V lost 4 bases, J lost 4 bases, and 6 bases stayed unmatched. CDR3 length equals 14 residues. CDR3 sequence: CSVVMGQGTYGYTF. In nucleotides, the CDR3 is TGCAGCGTTGTAATGGGACAGGGGACCTATGGCTACACCTTC. Full variable domain (missing parts from reference TRBV29-1 and TRBJ1-2): SAVISQKPSRDICQRGTSLTIQCQVDSQVTMMFWYRQQPGQSLTLIATANQGSEATYESGFVIDKFPISRPNLTFSTLTVSNMSPEDSSIYLCSVVMGQGTYGYTFGSGTRLTVV.

About this clonotype: Mismatch with germline at one junction end may stem from a read error. V usage is TRBV12-3 or TRBV12-4 and J usage is TRBJ2-3; 9 nucleotides line up with TRBD2. The CDR3 spans 14 residues. CDR3 coding DNA: TGTGCCAGCAGGCTAGCGGGAATGGAAGATACGGAGTATTTT. It encodes CASRLAGMEDTEYF.

This clonotype appeared many times. The chain combines TRBV6-2 or TRBV6-3 with TRBJ2-1; 9 bases match TRBD2. CDR3 length: 16 amino acids. Trimming at V came to 2 bases and at J to 4 bases, leaving 6 bases not matched to a gene. CDR1 and CDR2 (germline): MNHEY, SVGEGT. The CDR3 loop reads CASSYTGTSRYNEQFF. DNA for the CDR3: TGTGCCAGCAGTTACACAGGGACTAGCCGATACAATGAGCAGTTCTTC.

This chain links TRBV29-1 with TRBJ2-5, with TRBD1 matching 9 bases. CDR3 length equals 14 residues. Germline CDR1 SQVTM, CDR2 ANQGSEA. Trimming took 7 bases from V and 5 from J; bases not matched to a gene: 11. CDR3 nucleotide sequence: TGCAGCGGCCAGACAGGGGGATTCGGGGAGACCCAGTACTTC. This encodes CSGQTGGFGETQYF.

This sequence joins TRBV12-3 or TRBV12-4 and TRBJ1-5; D unresolved. This CDR3 region has 16 residues. The V and J ends lost 4 bases and 2 bases respectively, with 15 bases between them. The CDR3 nucleotides read TGTGCCAGCAGTTACGCGATAGGTTCTGGCAATCAGCCCCAGCATTTT. Translated, it gives CASSYAIGSGNQPQHF.

The chain employs TRBV5-1 and TRBJ2-5; TRBD2 agrees at 7 bases. With the DNA end fitting TRBJ2-7 better, the J assignment may be wrong. Germline V gene sequence: CDR1 SGHRS, CDR2 YFSETQ. CDR3 length: 15 amino acids. CDR3 sequence (DNA): TGCGCCAGCAGCTTGTGGGGCGGGAGCAAGGGCGAGCAGTACTTC. Amino acids: CASSLWGGSKGEQYF.